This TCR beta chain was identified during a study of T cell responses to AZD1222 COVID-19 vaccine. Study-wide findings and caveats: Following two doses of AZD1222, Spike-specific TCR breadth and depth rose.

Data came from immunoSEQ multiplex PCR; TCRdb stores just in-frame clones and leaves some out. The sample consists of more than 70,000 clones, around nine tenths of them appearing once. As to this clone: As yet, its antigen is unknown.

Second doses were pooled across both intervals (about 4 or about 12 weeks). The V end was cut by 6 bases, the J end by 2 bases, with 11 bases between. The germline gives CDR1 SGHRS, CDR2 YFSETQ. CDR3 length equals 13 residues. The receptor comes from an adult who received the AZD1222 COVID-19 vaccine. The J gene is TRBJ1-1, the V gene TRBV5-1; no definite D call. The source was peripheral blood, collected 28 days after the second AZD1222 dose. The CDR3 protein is CASTLWENTEAFF. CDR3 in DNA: TGCGCCAGCACCCTCTGGGAAAACACTGAAGCTTTCTTT.